This entry is about one TCR beta chain. Its antigen is still unknown. The entry originates in a study of cytotoxic CD8 clonotypes in ibrutinib-treated CLL. Depth targeted 1 in 200,000 to 1 in 1 million T cells, averaging approximately 9.3x coverage per clonotype. TCRdb's copy holds only in-frame clones and misses some; the assay was immunoSEQ multiplex PCR. The table lists hundreds of thousands of clones, approximately 80% of them singletons. V shed 4 bases and J 4 bases; nucleotides not matched to a gene: 7. Germline CDR1 is SGHKS and CDR2 is YYEKEE (reference sequence). The CDR3 extends over 16 amino acids. General study points: Clonality went up at ibrutinib response and then declined back toward baseline at progression.

The receptor's source is a human donor with chronic lymphocytic leukemia. Sequenced material: PBMCs, taken before ibrutinib treatment. V gene TRBV5-5 combines with J gene TRBJ2-2, with 10 bases that match TRBD2. CDR3: CASSPRTSGFTGELFF. Here the CDR3 DNA reads TGTGCCAGCAGCCCGAGGACTAGCGGTTTCACCGGGGAGCTGTTTTTT. The whole variable domain, filled in from reference TRBV5-5 and TRBJ2-2, reads DAGVTQSPTHLIKTRGQQVTLRCSPISGHKSVSWYQQVLGQGPQFIFQYYEKEERGRGNFPDRFSARQFPNYSSELNVNALLLGDSALYLCASSPRTSGFTGELFFGEGSRLTVL.